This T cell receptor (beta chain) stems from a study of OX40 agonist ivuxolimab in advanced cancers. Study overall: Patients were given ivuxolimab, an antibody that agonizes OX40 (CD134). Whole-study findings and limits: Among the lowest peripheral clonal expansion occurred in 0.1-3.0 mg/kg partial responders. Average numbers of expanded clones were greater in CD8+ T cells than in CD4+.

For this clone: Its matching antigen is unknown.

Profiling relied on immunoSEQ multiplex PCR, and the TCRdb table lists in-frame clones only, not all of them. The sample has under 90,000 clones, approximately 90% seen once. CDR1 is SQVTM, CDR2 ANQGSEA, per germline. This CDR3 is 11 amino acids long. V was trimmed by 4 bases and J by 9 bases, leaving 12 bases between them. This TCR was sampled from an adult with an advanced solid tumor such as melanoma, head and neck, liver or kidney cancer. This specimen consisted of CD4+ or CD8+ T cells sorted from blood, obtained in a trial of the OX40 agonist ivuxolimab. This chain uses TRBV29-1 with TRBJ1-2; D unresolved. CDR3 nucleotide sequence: TGCAGCGTTGGACTCGAAGCCAGCTACACCTTC. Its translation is CSVGLEASYTF.